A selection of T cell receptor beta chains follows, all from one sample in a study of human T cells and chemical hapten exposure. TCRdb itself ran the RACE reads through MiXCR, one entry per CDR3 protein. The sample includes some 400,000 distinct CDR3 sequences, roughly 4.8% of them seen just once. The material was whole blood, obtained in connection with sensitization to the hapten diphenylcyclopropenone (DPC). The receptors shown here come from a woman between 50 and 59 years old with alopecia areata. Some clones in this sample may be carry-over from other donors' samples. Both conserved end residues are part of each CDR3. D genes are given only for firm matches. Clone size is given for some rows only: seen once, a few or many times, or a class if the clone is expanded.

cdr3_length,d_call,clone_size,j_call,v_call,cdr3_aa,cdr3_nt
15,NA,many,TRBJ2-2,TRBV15,CATSRIGSGGGELFF,TGTGCCACCAGCAGAATCGGTAGTGGCGGCGGGGAGCTGTTTTTT
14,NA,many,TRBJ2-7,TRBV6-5,CASSAYGGTYEQYF,TGTGCCAGCAGTGCTTACGGGGGTACCTACGAGCAGTACTTC
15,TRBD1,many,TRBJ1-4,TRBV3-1,CASSPDRGEVEKLFF,TGTGCCAGCAGCCCCGACAGGGGCGAGGTTGAAAAACTGTTTTTT
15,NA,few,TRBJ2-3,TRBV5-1,CASSGRQASTDTQYF,TGCGCCAGCAGCGGTAGACAGGCTAGCACAGATACGCAGTATTTT
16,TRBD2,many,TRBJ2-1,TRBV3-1,CASSQEGQRGNNEQFF,TGTGCCAGCAGCCAAGAGGGCCAGCGGGGGAACAATGAGCAGTTCTTC
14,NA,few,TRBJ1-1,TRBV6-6,CASSPRTERSEAFF,TGTGCCAGCAGCCCAAGGACGGAACGTTCTGAAGCTTTCTTT
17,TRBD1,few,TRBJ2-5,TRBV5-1,CASSLAMRGLRIETQYF,TGCGCCAGCAGCTTGGCCATGAGGGGGCTAAGGATAGAGACCCAGTACTTC
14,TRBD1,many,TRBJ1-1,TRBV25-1,CASTTTGRGTEAFF,TGTGCCAGCACCACGACAGGGAGGGGAACTGAAGCTTTCTTT
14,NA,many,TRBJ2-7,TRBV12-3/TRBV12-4,CASSLGQPSYEQYF,TGTGCCAGCAGTTTAGGACAGCCCTCCTACGAGCAGTACTTC
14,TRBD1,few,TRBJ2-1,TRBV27,CASRWQGANNEQFF,TGTGCCAGCAGGTGGCAGGGGGCCAACAATGAGCAGTTCTTC
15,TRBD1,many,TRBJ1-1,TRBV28,CASKSGDRGHTEAFF,TGTGCCAGCAAGTCCGGAGACAGGGGGCACACTGAAGCTTTCTTT
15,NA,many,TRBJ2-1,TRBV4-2,CATSTSFSGYNEQFF,TGTGCCACTTCGACTAGTTTTAGTGGATACAATGAGCAGTTCTTC
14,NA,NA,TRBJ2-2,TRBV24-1,CATSARPNTGELFF,TGTGCCACCAGTGCCCGCCCGAACACCGGGGAGCTGTTTTTT
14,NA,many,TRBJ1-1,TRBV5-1,CASRTGGRVTEAFF,TGCGCCAGCAGAACGGGTGGCAGGGTGACTGAAGCTTTCTTT
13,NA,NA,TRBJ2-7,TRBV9,CASSDTGLHEQYF,TGTGCCAGCAGCGATACAGGGCTGCACGAGCAGTACTTC
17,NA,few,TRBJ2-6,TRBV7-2,CASSLSRLGSGANVLTF,TGTGCCAGCAGCTTATCACGGCTTGGGAGTGGGGCCAACGTCCTGACTTTC
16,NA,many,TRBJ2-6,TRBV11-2,CASSLGFRSGANVLTF,TGTGCCAGCAGCTTAGGGTTTCGCTCTGGGGCCAACGTCCTGACTTTC
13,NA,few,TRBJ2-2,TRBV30,CAWSLAHTGELFF,TGTGCCTGGAGTTTGGCACACACCGGGGAGCTGTTTTTT
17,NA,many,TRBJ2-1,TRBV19,CASSIDPPLNSYNEQFF,TGTGCCAGTAGTATAGATCCCCCGCTCAACTCCTACAATGAGCAGTTCTTC
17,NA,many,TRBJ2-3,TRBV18,CASSPPGTTAVPDTQYF,TGTGCCAGCTCACCACCGGGGACGACCGCCGTCCCAGATACGCAGTATTTT
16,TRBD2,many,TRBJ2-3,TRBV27,CASSRPGLAGTDTQYF,TGTGCCAGCAGTCGACCGGGACTAGCGGGCACAGATACGCAGTATTTT
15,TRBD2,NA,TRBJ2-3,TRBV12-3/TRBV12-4,CASSFGLAATDTQYF,TGTGCCAGCAGTTTTGGCCTAGCGGCCACAGATACGCAGTATTTT
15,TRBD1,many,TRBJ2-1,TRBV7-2,CASSEQGAANLEQFF,TGTGCCAGCAGCGAACAGGGGGCCGCTAATCTTGAGCAGTTCTTC
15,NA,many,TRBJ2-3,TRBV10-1,CASSDMSEYTDTQYF,TGCGCCAGCAGTGATATGTCGGAATACACAGATACGCAGTATTTT
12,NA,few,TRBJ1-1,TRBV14,CASSQNRGMAFF,TGTGCCAGCAGCCAAAACCGGGGGATGGCTTTCTTT
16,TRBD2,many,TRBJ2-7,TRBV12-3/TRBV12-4,CASSLGLAGGPREQYF,TGTGCCAGCAGTTTAGGACTAGCGGGAGGGCCACGCGAGCAGTACTTC
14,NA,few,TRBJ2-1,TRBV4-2,CASSQVRRDNEQFF,TGTGCCAGCAGCCAAGTCAGAAGGGACAATGAGCAGTTCTTC
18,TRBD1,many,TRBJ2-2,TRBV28,CASSLYDLGQENTGELFF,TGTGCCAGCAGCTTGTATGATTTAGGACAGGAGAACACCGGGGAGCTGTTTTTT
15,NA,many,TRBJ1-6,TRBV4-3,CASSRVYGGGSPLHF,TGCGCCAGCAGCCGAGTTTATGGTGGTGGTTCACCCCTCCACTTT
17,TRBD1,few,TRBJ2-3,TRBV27,CASSFLRTGTVTDTQYF,TGTGCCAGCAGTTTCCTCCGGACAGGGACTGTCACAGATACGCAGTATTTT
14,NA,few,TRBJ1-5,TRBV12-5,CASGLVGGNQPQHF,TGTGCTAGTGGTTTGGTCGGGGGCAATCAGCCCCAGCATTTT
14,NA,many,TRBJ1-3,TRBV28,CASSLVGSGNTIYF,TGTGCCAGCAGTTTAGTAGGGTCTGGAAACACCATATATTTT
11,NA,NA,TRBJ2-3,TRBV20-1,CSARERDTQYF,TGCAGTGCACGAGAGAGAGATACGCAGTATTTT
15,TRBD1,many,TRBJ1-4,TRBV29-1,CSVEDIGGPNEKLFF,TGCAGCGTTGAAGACATAGGGGGCCCGAATGAAAAACTGTTTTTT
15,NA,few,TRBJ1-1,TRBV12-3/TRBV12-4,CASSSGGSLNTEAFF,TGTGCCAGCAGTTCCGGGGGAAGCTTGAACACTGAAGCTTTCTTT
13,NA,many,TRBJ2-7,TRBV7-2,CASSLEHGREQYF,TGTGCCAGCAGCTTAGAACACGGGCGGGAGCAGTACTTC
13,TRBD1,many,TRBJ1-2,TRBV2,CASSTGEAYGYTF,TGTGCCAGCAGTACAGGGGAGGCCTATGGCTACACCTTC
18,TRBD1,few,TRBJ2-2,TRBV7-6,CASSLTAHGQANTGELFF,TGTGCCAGCAGCCTCACCGCCCATGGACAGGCGAACACCGGGGAGCTGTTTTTT
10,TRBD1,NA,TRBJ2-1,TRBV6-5,CASRGQEQFF,TGTGCCAGCAGGGGACAGGAGCAGTTCTTC
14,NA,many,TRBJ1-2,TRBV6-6,CASTLAPVSYGYTF,TGTGCCAGCACCCTCGCCCCAGTCAGCTATGGCTACACCTTC
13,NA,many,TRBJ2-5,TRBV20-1,CSAGTPWGETQYF,TGCAGTGCTGGGACCCCTTGGGGGGAGACCCAGTACTTC
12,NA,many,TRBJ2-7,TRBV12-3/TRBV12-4,CASRPGWSEQYF,TGTGCCAGCAGACCCGGATGGTCCGAGCAGTACTTC
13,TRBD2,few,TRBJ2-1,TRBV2,CASSGASGNEQFF,TGTGCCAGCAGTGGGGCTAGCGGGAATGAGCAGTTCTTC
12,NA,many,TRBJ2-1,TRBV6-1,CASSEHGNEQFF,TGTGCCAGCAGTGAGCATGGGAATGAGCAGTTCTTC
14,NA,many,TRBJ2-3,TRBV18,CASSPPWGEDTQYF,TGTGCCAGCTCACCACCCTGGGGTGAAGATACGCAGTATTTT
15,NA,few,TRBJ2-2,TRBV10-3,CAISESGTNTGELFF,TGTGCCATCAGTGAGTCCGGGACTAACACCGGGGAGCTGTTTTTT
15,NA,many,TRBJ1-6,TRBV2,CASTPAAGAGSPLHF,TGTGCCAGCACCCCCGCCGCAGGGGCCGGTTCACCCCTCCACTTT
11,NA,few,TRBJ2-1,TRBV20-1,CSAPFLGEQFF,TGCAGTGCTCCCTTCCTAGGAGAGCAGTTCTTC
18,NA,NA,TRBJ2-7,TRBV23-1,CASLADPLAGCCPYEQYF,TGCGCCAGCCTCGCAGATCCCCTTGCGGGGTGTTGTCCTTACGAGCAGTACTTC